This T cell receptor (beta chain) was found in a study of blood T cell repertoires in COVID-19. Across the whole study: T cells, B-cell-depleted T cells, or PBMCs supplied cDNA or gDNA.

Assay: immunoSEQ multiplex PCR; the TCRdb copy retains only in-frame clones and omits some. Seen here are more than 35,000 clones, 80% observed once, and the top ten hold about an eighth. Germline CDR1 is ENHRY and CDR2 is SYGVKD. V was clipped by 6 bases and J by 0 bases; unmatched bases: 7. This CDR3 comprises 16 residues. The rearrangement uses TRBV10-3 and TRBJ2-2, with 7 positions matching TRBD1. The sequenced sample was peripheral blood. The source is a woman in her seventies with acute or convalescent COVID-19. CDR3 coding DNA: TGTGCCATCAGAACCCCGCAGGGGGCGAACACCGGGGAGCTGTTTTTT. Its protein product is CAIRTPQGANTGELFF.